The 28 T cell receptor beta chains listed next were all sequenced from one sample in a study of CD8 T cells in ankylosing spondylitis. TCRdb re-derived calls from the 5' RACE reads in MiXCR, one entry per CDR3 protein. The table lists around 150,000 distinct CDR3 sequences, about a third of them singletons. Sequenced material: synovial fluid, either unsorted or a sorted T cell fraction (not recorded which). These receptors came from a male donor with ankylosing spondylitis.

This clonotype was picked up a small number of times. The rearrangement joins TRBV5-4 to TRBJ2-1; TRBD2 agrees at 10 bases. Germline V gene sequence: CDR1 SGHNT, CDR2 YYREEE (reference sequence). The length of the CDR3 is 15 residues. The V and J ends lost 0 bases and 6 bases, in that order; junction bases with no gene match: 3. CDR3 loop: CASSLGGLALNEQFF. The CDR3 DNA reads as TGTGCCAGCAGCTTGGGGGGACTAGCGCTCAATGAGCAGTTCTTC.

V usage is TRBV7-2 and J usage is TRBJ2-3; 9 bases agree with TRBD2. Per germline, CDR1 SGHTA and CDR2 FQGNSA. The CDR3 consists of 15 residues. The J segment lost 2 bases and the V segment lost 1 base, leaving 1 base of the junction unmatched. CDR3 region: CASSLVAGATDTQYF. CDR3 nucleotides: TGTGCCAGCAGCTTAGTAGCGGGGGCCACAGATACGCAGTATTTT.

V usage is TRBV28 and J usage is TRBJ1-6; the match to TRBD1 covers 7 bases. The V gene's germline CDR1 is MDHEN and CDR2 SYDVKM. This CDR3 region has 18 residues. J gave up 0 bases and V 2 bases, and 7 bases lay outside the gene matches. Here the CDR3 reads CASSLSRGFGSYNSPLHF. The CDR3 nucleotides are TGTGCCAGCAGTTTAAGCAGGGGGTTTGGCTCCTATAATTCACCCCTCCACTTT.

This clonotype was picked up one time. CDR3 region: CSVETGEQYF. The CDR3 DNA sequence: TGCAGCGTTGAAACGGGCGAGCAGTACTTC. The genes are TRBV29-1 and TRBJ2-7, with D hard to call. The V end was cut by 2 bases, the J end by 6 bases, with 5 bases between. The CDR3 is made up of 10 amino acids. Germline CDR1 is SQVTM and CDR2 is ANQGSEA.

The chain employs TRBV20-1 and TRBJ1-2; 9 bases line up with TRBD1. Germline trimming cut 0 bases from V and 7 bases from J; bases unmatched to any gene: 9. Germline CDR1 reads DFQATT; CDR2 reads SNEGSKA (reference sequence). The CDR3 length is 15 residues. The CDR3: CSARDPTGGFSGYTF. DNA of the CDR3: TGCAGTGCTAGAGATCCAACAGGGGGCTTCTCTGGCTACACCTTC.

This clonotype was detected ten times or more. Written as DNA, the CDR3 is TGTGCCAGCTCCCAGGGACAGGGCGATGAGCAGTTCTTC. It codes for CASSQGQGDEQFF. The chain couples TRBV18 to TRBJ2-1; TRBD1 aligns across 9 bases. V lost 6 bases, J lost 8 bases, and 5 bases stayed unmatched. CDR3 size: 13 residues. Per germline, CDR1 KGHSH and CDR2 LQKENI.

The rearrangement uses TRBV5-1 and TRBJ1-4, with TRBD1 identical over 12 bases. CDR3 length equals 17 residues. The V gene's germline CDR1 is SGHRS and CDR2 YFSETQ. The ends lost 4 bases at V and 3 bases at J; junction bases unmatched: 7. CDR3 amino acids: CASSLRDRGRANEKLFF. The CDR3 DNA sequence: TGCGCCAGCAGCCTCCGGGACAGGGGGCGGGCTAATGAAAAACTGTTTTTT.

This sequence joins TRBV2 and TRBJ2-1; D unresolved. Trimming removed 2 bases from V and 5 bases from J, with 10 bases in between. The CDR3 covers 14 residues. CDR1 and CDR2 from the germline V gene are SNHLY and FYNNEI. CDR3 sequence: CASSESPADNEQFF. Here the CDR3 DNA reads TGTGCCAGCAGTGAATCGCCGGCCGACAATGAGCAGTTCTTC.

Regarding this clonotype: The junction and the germline gene differ at one end; a read error may be behind it. The V and J genes are TRBV11-2 and TRBJ2-7, with D perhaps matching TRBD1 or TRBD2 (5 bases each). The CDR3 has 15 residues. Germline V CDR1 and CDR2: SGHAT, FQNNGV. The CDR3 nucleotides are TGTGCCAGCAGCCCCAACTGGGACGACTCCTACGAGCAATACTTC. Translating gives CASSPNWDDSYEQYF.

This clonotype has just a few counts. The chain carries TRBV10-3 and TRBJ2-3; no definite D call. The CDR3 has 18 residues. V lost 2 bases, J lost 0 bases, and 18 bases lay in between. Germline V gives CDR1 ENHRY, CDR2 SYGVKD. CDR3 sequence: CAISEGRVGDTSTDTQYF. CDR3 nucleotides: TGTGCCATCAGTGAGGGTCGCGTGGGCGATACTAGCACAGATACGCAGTATTTT.

This clonotype has only one observation. The V gene is TRBV20-1, the J gene TRBJ2-7, with D maybe TRBD2 (8 bases). The V end was cut by 5 bases, the J end by 3 bases, with 32 bases between. The germline V gene has CDR1 DFQATT and CDR2 SNEGSKA (reference sequence). The CDR3 consists of 19 residues. For the CDR3, the DNA is TGCAGTGCTGGAGGGGGAGGGGGCGCATGGCTAGCGGGTTTCTACGAGCAGTACTTC. This encodes CSAGGGGGAWLAGFYEQYF.

The chain couples TRBV15 to TRBJ2-7; D might be TRBD1 (5 bases). This CDR3 comprises 15 residues. Germline V gene sequence: CDR1 LNHNV, CDR2 YYDKDF (reference sequence). Trimming stripped 0 bases from V and 2 bases from J, with 11 bases between. CDR3 region: CATSREQGATYEQYF. CDR3 coding DNA: TGTGCCACCAGCAGAGAGCAAGGGGCTACCTACGAGCAGTACTTC.

V and J are TRBV7-9 and TRBJ2-3, with D uncertain. V was trimmed by 3 bases and J by 4 bases, leaving 14 bases between them. The CDR3 is 15 amino acids. CDR1 SEHNR and CDR2 FQNEAQ come from the germline V gene (reference sequence). The CDR3 protein is CASSFGFMSSDTQYF. The CDR3 bases are TGTGCCAGCAGCTTCGGGTTTATGAGTTCAGATACGCAGTATTTT.

The gene calls are TRBV27 and TRBJ2-2; 15 bases agree with TRBD2. The CDR3 consists of 19 residues. Trimming cost V 3 bases and J 3 bases; bases outside gene matches: 8. Germline assignment: CDR1 MNHEY and CDR2 SMNVEV (reference sequence). The CDR3 reads CASSFPRTSGGVDTGELFF. The CDR3 coding sequence is TGTGCCAGCAGTTTCCCCAGGACTAGCGGGGGGGTCGACACCGGGGAGCTGTTTTTT.

This clonotype has just one count. The rearrangement joins TRBV2 to TRBJ2-3; 14 bases fit TRBD2. Germline CDR1 and CDR2: SNHLY and FYNNEI. V lost 1 base, J lost 5 bases, and 8 bases stayed unmatched. The CDR3 spans 18 residues. The CDR3 DNA reads as TGTGCCAGCAGTGAAGGGACTAGCGGGAGGAAGTTGAGAGATACGCAGTATTTT. This gives the protein CASSEGTSGRKLRDTQYF.

The V gene is TRBV29-1, the J gene TRBJ2-1; no clear D gene. The CDR3 runs 13 residues. The germline gives CDR1 SQVTM, CDR2 ANQGSEA. Deletions cut 4 bases from V and 2 bases from J, with 9 bases between. The DNA for the CDR3 is TGCAGCGTTGTTTGGGGAACCTACAATGAGCAGTTCTTC. Translation gives CSVVWGTYNEQFF.

This clonotype was seen repeatedly, ten times or more. The chain is built from TRBV20-1 and TRBJ2-1; D gene uncertain. The CDR3 runs 14 residues. The V end was cut by 3 bases, the J end by 4 bases, with 13 bases between. The V gene's germline CDR1 is DFQATT and CDR2 SNEGSKA (reference sequence). The CDR3 spells CSASRSPSYNEQFF. The CDR3 DNA follows: TGCAGTGCTAGTCGGAGCCCCAGTTACAATGAGCAGTTCTTC.

In this sample, this clonotype turned up a few times. The DNA for the CDR3 is TGTGCCAGCAGGCCGGGACTAGCGGTAGATACGCAGTATTTT. Amino acid sequence: CASRPGLAVDTQYF. This chain links TRBV12-3 or TRBV12-4 with TRBJ2-3; 11 nucleotides match TRBD2. Trimming took 6 bases from V and 5 from J; bases not matched to a gene: 4. CDR3 length equals 14 residues.

This clonotype was seen a handful of times. The J gene is TRBJ1-5, the V gene TRBV7-6; D possibly corresponds to TRBD1 (6 bases). The germline gives CDR1 SGHVS, CDR2 FNYEAQ. The CDR3 spans 15 residues. V was trimmed by 1 base and J by 6 bases, leaving 13 bases between them. CDR3 loop: CASSLEGGAGQPQHF. The CDR3, as DNA: TGTGCCAGCAGCTTAGAGGGGGGGGCGGGTCAGCCCCAGCATTTT.

The chain couples TRBV7-2 to TRBJ2-5; D call uncertain. Per the germline V gene, CDR1 is SGHTA and CDR2 is FQGNSA. V lost 4 bases and J 4 bases, leaving 10 bases between the germline ends. This CDR3 is 13 amino acids long. The DNA for the CDR3 is TGTGCCAGCAGCTCCTCCATTAGAGAGACCCAGTACTTC. Protein sequence: CASSSSIRETQYF.

This clonotype has only a few counts. The genes are TRBV10-3 and TRBJ1-5; TRBD1 matches 8 bases. Trimming cost V 2 bases and J 6 bases; bases outside gene matches: 0. This CDR3 region has 13 residues. Germline assignment: CDR1 ENHRY and CDR2 SYGVKD. Here the CDR3 DNA reads TGTGCCATCAGTGAGGGACAGGGTCAGCCCCAGCATTTT. The encoded protein is CAISEGQGQPQHF.

The J gene is TRBJ2-2, the V gene TRBV12-3 or TRBV12-4; 7 bases line up with TRBD2. With 6 bases clipped from V and 8 bases from J, the junction kept 9 bases outside the gene matches. The CDR3 has 14 amino acids. The CDR3 loop is CASSQLAITGELFF. The CDR3 DNA follows: TGTGCCAGCAGCCAACTAGCGATCACGGGGGAGCTGTTTTTT.

The sample holds many counts of this clonotype. The gene calls are TRBV7-2 and TRBJ2-7; 8 nucleotides match TRBD2. The V gene's germline CDR1 is SGHTA and CDR2 FQGNSA. Trimming at V came to 3 bases and at J to 0 bases, leaving 7 bases not matched to a gene. This CDR3 spans 16 amino acids. CDR3: CASSFISGGPSYEQYF. The CDR3 DNA reads TGTGCCAGCAGCTTCATCAGCGGGGGACCCTCCTACGAGCAGTACTTC. Full variable domain (missing parts from reference TRBV7-2 and TRBJ2-7): GAGVSQSPSNKVTEKGKDVELRCDPISGHTALYWYRQSLGQGLEFLIYFQGNSAPDKSGLPSDRFSAERTGGSVSTLTIQRTQQEDSAVYLCASSFISGGPSYEQYFGPGTRLTVT.

V is TRBV5-1 and J is TRBJ2-1; TRBD1 or TRBD2 may be the D gene (5 bases each). The CDR3 is 15 amino acids. With 4 bases removed from V and 0 bases from J, the gap between germline ends came to 11 bases. Germline loops: CDR1 SGHRS, CDR2 YFSETQ. The CDR3 reads CASSLRDPSYNEQFF. The DNA for the CDR3 is TGCGCCAGCAGCCTCCGGGACCCCTCCTACAATGAGCAGTTCTTC.

The chain recombines TRBV6-5 with TRBJ1-2; maybe TRBD1 (6 bases). The germline gives CDR1 MNHEY, CDR2 SVGAGI. The CDR3 has 15 residues. V lost 2 bases and J 8 bases, leaving 18 bases between the germline ends. The CDR3 spells CASSYRGTGTRGYTF. DNA of the CDR3: TGTGCCAGCAGTTACAGGGGTACAGGGACTAGGGGCTACACCTTC.

The chain has TRBV20-1 and TRBJ2-1; weak D call: TRBD2 (5 bases). The V gene lost 5 bases and the J gene lost 4 bases, with 15 bases spanning the gap. CDR1 is DFQATT, CDR2 SNEGSKA, per germline (reference sequence). The CDR3 has 14 residues. CDR3 bases: TGCAGTGCTTCAAAGCGGTTAACTTACAATGAGCAGTTCTTC. Translating it yields CSASKRLTYNEQFF.

This clonotype was seen ten or more times. The chain uses TRBV3-1 and TRBJ2-7, with D unclear. Trimming stripped 1 base from V and 0 bases from J, with 10 bases between. This CDR3 spans 15 amino acids. Germline CDR1 is LGHDT and CDR2 is YNNKEL (reference sequence). The CDR3 loop is CASSQGRRTSYEQYF. The CDR3 region has the DNA TGTGCCAGCAGCCAAGGACGTCGAACCTCCTACGAGCAGTACTTC.

The chain links TRBV21-1 to TRBJ1-2; the listed D gene, TRBD1, was not tested against the DNA. TRBV21-1 is noted as a pseudogene. CDR3 length: 15 residues. The CDR3 sequence is CASTLGVGLSRGYTF. Here the CDR3 DNA reads TGTGCCAGCACTTTGGGGGTTGGGCTTTCGCGTGGCTACACCTTC.